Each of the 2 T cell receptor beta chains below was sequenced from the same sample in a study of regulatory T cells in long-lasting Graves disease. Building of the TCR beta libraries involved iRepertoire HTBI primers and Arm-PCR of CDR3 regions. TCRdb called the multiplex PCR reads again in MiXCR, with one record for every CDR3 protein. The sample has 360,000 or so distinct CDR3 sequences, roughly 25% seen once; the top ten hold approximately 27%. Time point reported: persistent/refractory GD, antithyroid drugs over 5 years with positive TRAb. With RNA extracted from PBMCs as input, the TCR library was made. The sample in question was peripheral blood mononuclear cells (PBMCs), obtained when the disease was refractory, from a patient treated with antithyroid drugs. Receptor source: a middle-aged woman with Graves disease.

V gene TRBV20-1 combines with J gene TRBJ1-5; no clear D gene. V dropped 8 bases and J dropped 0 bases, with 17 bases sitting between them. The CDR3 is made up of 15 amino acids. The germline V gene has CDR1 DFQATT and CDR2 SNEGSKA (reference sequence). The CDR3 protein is CSPKPDGVSNQPQHF. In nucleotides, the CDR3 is TGCAGTCCAAAACCCGACGGAGTTAGCAATCAGCCCCAGCATTTT.

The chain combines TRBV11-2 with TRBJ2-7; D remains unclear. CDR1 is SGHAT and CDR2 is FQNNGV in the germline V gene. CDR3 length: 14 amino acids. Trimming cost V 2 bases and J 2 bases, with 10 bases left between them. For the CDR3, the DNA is TGTGCCAGCAGCTTAACTACCGACGCCTACGAGCAGTACTTC. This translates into CASSLTTDAYEQYF.